This TCR beta chain is from a study of post-analysis software for immune sequencing data. Points from the study as a whole: The five TRBV segments detected at higher frequency in patients than in controls included TRBV5-6, TRBV5-1 and TRBV20-1. Multiple sclerosis was associated with a significant reduction in normalized Chao1 diversity relative to controls. Strong co-clustering by F measure linked samples that shared a preparation batch.

Incorporated into the TCR beta cDNA libraries were unique molecular identifiers, which served to reduce PCR and sequencing biases. A population of about 0.95 to 10 million T cells gave rise to approximately 500,000 cDNA molecules. TCRdb recomputed calls from the PCR reads with MiXCR, one row per CDR3 protein. The table has 400,000 to 500,000 distinct CDR3 sequences, 30% to 40% seen once. Turning to this clonotype: Antigen: not known.

Germline loops: CDR1 SGDLS, CDR2 YYNGEE. CDR3 length: 16 residues. Unmatched junction bases numbered 8, after V lost 1 base and J lost 5 bases. The J gene is TRBJ1-1, the V gene TRBV9; 10 bases match TRBD1. The specimen sequenced was blood. This clonotype originated in a girl aged 2 to 10 with multiple sclerosis. In DNA, the CDR3 is TGTGCCAGCAGCGTAACTCCGACAGGGGGCGCGACTGAAGCTTTCTTT. Protein: CASSVTPTGGATEAFF. The whole variable domain, remainder taken from reference TRBV9 and TRBJ1-1, is DSGVTQTPKHLITATGQRVTLRCSPRSGDLSVYWYQQSLDQGLQFLIQYYNGEERAKGNILERFSAQQFPDLHSELNLSSLELGDSALYFCASSVTPTGGATEAFFGQGTRLTVV.